What follows describes a single T cell receptor (beta chain). Its antigen is still unknown. This specimen comes from a study of CD8+ T cells in alopecia areata. Study context: Tofacitinib exposure lasted 6 to 18 months, followed by 6 months off drug. Study results and caveats: The link between baseline CD8+ expansion and response remains uncertain with one nonresponder.

Investigators isolated RNA and reverse transcribed it into cDNA to act as the sequencing template. The data were produced by immunoSEQ multiplex PCR, yet TCRdb's version contains in-frame clones alone and is incomplete. This sample has about 300,000 clones, with about 62% found just once. The germline V gene has CDR1 MNHNY and CDR2 SVGAGI (reference sequence). The CDR3 loop spans 14 amino acids. The germline V and J ends were trimmed by 6 bases and 5 bases, with 16 bases remaining between them. Specified treatment: oral pan-JAK inhibitor, 5-10 mg twice daily. The starting material was CD4+ T cells sorted from blood, obtained at week 24, from a patient treated with tofacitinib. This clonotype was obtained from a human donor with alopecia areata. The chain carries TRBV6-6 and TRBJ1-2; D is undetermined. The CDR3 nucleotides read TGTGCCAGCAGCCAAAGTGCGCTCGATTATGGCTACACCTTC. Translating gives CASSQSALDYGYTF.